Listed below are T cell receptor beta chains from one sample, sequenced in a study of OX40 agonist ivuxolimab in advanced cancers. Assay: immunoSEQ multiplex PCR; the TCRdb copy retains only in-frame clones and omits some. The repertoire includes roughly 40,000 clones, 80% to 90% of them detected once, and over 5.5% sits in the top ten. The specimen comprised CD4+ or CD8+ T cells sorted from blood, sampled in a trial of the OX40 agonist ivuxolimab. The source is an adult with an advanced solid tumor such as melanoma, head and neck, liver or kidney cancer. The CDR3 runs from the conserved cysteine through the conserved F or W. A D gene is named only where the DNA matches it firmly. Rows may omit the clone size; those that give it use once, few, many or a size class.

J gene,V gene,D gene,clone size,CDR3 protein,CDR3 DNA
TRBJ2-7,TRBV20-1,-,-,CSARYLMEQYF,TGCAGTGCTCGCTACCTTATGGAGCAGTACTTC
TRBJ2-5,TRBV11-2,TRBD2,-,CASSSRTSGQETQYF,TGTGCCAGCAGCTCACGGACTAGCGGACAAGAGACCCAGTACTTC
TRBJ2-3,TRBV29-1,-,-,CSVVTDTQYF,TGCAGCGTTGTGACAGATACGCAGTATTTT
TRBJ2-2,TRBV19,TRBD2,-,CASTGPGLAGTGELFF,TGTGCCAGTACGGGCCCCGGACTAGCGGGAACCGGGGAGCTGTTTTTT
TRBJ1-6,TRBV2,-,-,CASSEARGNSPLHF,TGTGCCAGCAGTGAAGCGCGGGGGAATTCACCCCTCCACTTT
TRBJ2-2,TRBV9,-,once,CASSVGGANTGELFF,TGTGCCAGCAGCGTAGGGGGTGCGAACACCGGGGAGCTGTTTTTT
TRBJ2-2,TRBV5-1,TRBD1,-,CASSLAGQTLVTGELFF,TGCGCCAGCAGCTTGGCGGGACAGACATTGGTCACCGGGGAGCTGTTTTTT
TRBJ2-3,TRBV19,-,-,CASRRGSTADTQYF,TGTGCCAGTAGGAGAGGGAGTACGGCGGATACGCAGTATTTT
TRBJ1-3,TRBV2,TRBD1,once,CASREIDRGLGNTIYF,TGTGCCAGCAGGGAGATAGACAGGGGGCTCGGAAACACCATATATTTT
TRBJ2-7,TRBV23-1,-,-,CASSQSLALYYEQYF,TGCGCCAGCAGTCAATCGCTGGCATTGTACTACGAGCAGTACTTC
TRBJ1-3,TRBV19,-,-,CASGSQTSGNTIYF,TGTGCCAGCGGTTCGCAGACATCTGGAAACACCATATATTTT
TRBJ2-7,TRBV18,-,-,CASSPLSYEQYF,TGTGCCAGCTCACCACTCTCCTACGAGCAGTACTTC
TRBJ2-2,TRBV5-1,-,few,CASSSGVPGELFF,TGCGCCAGCAGCTCGGGAGTCCCCGGGGAGCTGTTTTTT
TRBJ1-3,TRBV20-1,-,-,CSAQAGNTIYF,TGCAGTGCGCAAGCCGGAAACACCATATATTTT
TRBJ2-7,TRBV2,TRBD2,once,CASTDRLAGHDEQYF,TGTGCCAGCACCGACCGACTAGCGGGTCACGACGAGCAGTACTTC
TRBJ1-2,TRBV18,TRBD1,-,CASSPQGEYGYTF,TGTGCCAGCTCACCTCAGGGGGAATATGGCTACACCTTC
TRBJ2-3,TRBV25-1,-,-,CASSEYLGDTQYF,TGTGCCAGCAGTGAATATCTAGGAGATACGCAGTATTTT
TRBJ2-3,TRBV29-1,TRBD2,-,CSVPASGSSGTDTQYF,TGCAGCGTCCCGGCTAGCGGGAGTTCGGGCACAGATACGCAGTATTTT
TRBJ1-2,TRBV30,TRBD1,-,CAWRAGTGNDGYTF,TGTGCCTGGAGGGCCGGGACAGGGAACGATGGCTACACCTTC
TRBJ2-3,TRBV19,-,-,CASSAVWNTQYF,TGTGCCAGTAGTGCGGTGTGGAATACGCAGTATTTT
TRBJ2-7,TRBV9,-,-,CASSVAVGSYEQYF,TGTGCCAGCAGCGTAGCCGTGGGCTCCTACGAGCAGTACTTC
TRBJ2-1,TRBV5-5,TRBD2,-,CASSQVAGGPGNEQFF,TGTGCCAGCAGCCAAGTAGCGGGAGGGCCGGGCAATGAGCAGTTCTTC
TRBJ2-5,TRBV7-7,TRBD1,-,CASSPDRGRGETQYF,TGTGCTAGCAGCCCTGACAGGGGAAGGGGAGAGACCCAGTACTTC
TRBJ2-1,TRBV10-3,-,-,CAISEDGVGRNEQFF,TGTGCCATCAGTGAGGACGGGGTCGGTCGAAATGAGCAGTTCTTC
TRBJ2-2,TRBV9,-,-,CASSVVQGLAGELFF,TGTGCCAGCAGCGTAGTTCAGGGGCTGGCCGGGGAGCTGTTTTTT
TRBJ2-2,TRBV29-1,TRBD1,-,CSVEGDRGLSGGELFF,TGCAGCGTTGAGGGGGACAGGGGGCTAAGTGGGGGGGAGCTGTTTTTT
TRBJ1-4,TRBV18,TRBD1,-,CASSFVRGTNEKLFF,TGTGCCAGCTCATTTGTCAGGGGGACTAATGAAAAACTGTTTTTT
TRBJ2-6,TRBV18,-,-,CASSPLAVSGANVLTF,TGTGCCAGCTCACCATTAGCCGTTTCTGGGGCCAACGTCCTGACTTTC
TRBJ2-7,TRBV28,TRBD1,-,CASTTPKGQGTEQYF,TGTGCCAGCACCACGCCCAAAGGACAGGGGACCGAGCAGTACTTC
TRBJ1-4,TRBV18,-,-,CASSPSSGGSEKLFF,TGTGCCAGCTCACCTTCCTCGGGGGGGAGTGAAAAACTGTTTTTT
TRBJ2-7,TRBV28,TRBD1,-,CASSSGTGGGRYEQYF,TGTGCCAGCAGTTCTGGGACAGGAGGGGGCCGGTACGAGCAGTACTTC
TRBJ1-2,TRBV19,-,-,CAINKDQGKNYGYTF,TGTGCCATAAACAAAGACCAGGGGAAAAACTATGGCTACACCTTC
TRBJ1-2,TRBV9,-,-,CASSDPGITTNYGYTF,TGTGCCAGCAGCGACCCCGGTATCACTACTAACTATGGCTACACCTTC
TRBJ2-5,TRBV21-1,-,-,CASTKTGTSETQYF,TGTGCCAGCACCAAGACAGGGACATCAGAGACCCAGTACTTC
TRBJ2-2,TRBV7-9,TRBD2,-,CATRRVAGTGELFF,TGTGCCACCCGAAGGGTAGCGGGGACCGGGGAGCTGTTTTTT
TRBJ2-1,TRBV28,TRBD2,once,CASSLLVAGVGHEQFF,TGTGCCAGCAGTTTATTGGTAGCGGGAGTAGGGCATGAGCAGTTCTTC
TRBJ2-7,TRBV28,-,-,CASSLRGLSSYEQYF,TGTGCCAGCAGTTTAAGAGGCCTAAGCTCCTACGAGCAGTACTTC
TRBJ2-3,TRBV5-1,-,-,CASSLELGTDTQYF,TGCGCCAGCAGCTTGGAGCTGGGGACAGATACGCAGTATTTT
TRBJ2-3,TRBV5-1,TRBD1,-,CASSLEQGADTQYF,TGCGCCAGCAGCTTGGAGCAGGGGGCGGATACGCAGTATTTT
TRBJ2-7,TRBV7-6,TRBD2,-,CASSLSGGAYEQYF,TGTGCCAGCAGCTTAAGCGGGGGGGCCTACGAGCAGTACTTC
TRBJ2-2,TRBV7-3,TRBD2,-,CASSSRLAAGELFF,TGTGCCAGCAGCTCCAGACTAGCCGCCGGGGAGCTGTTTTTT
TRBJ1-4,TRBV5-6,-,-,CASTERRNEKLFF,TGTGCCAGCACAGAAAGAAGGAATGAAAAACTGTTTTTT
TRBJ2-1,TRBV19,-,-,CASSLNGALNEQFF,TGTGCCAGTAGTTTAAACGGGGCCCTCAATGAGCAGTTCTTC
TRBJ1-2,TRBV4-1,-,-,CASSQESRATNYGYTF,TGCGCCAGCAGCCAAGAGTCCCGGGCAACAAACTATGGCTACACCTTC
TRBJ1-1,TRBV30,-,few,CAWSKTGSGYMNTEAFF,TGTGCCTGGTCTAAAACAGGTTCTGGGTATATGAACACTGAAGCTTTCTTT
TRBJ2-1,TRBV7-3,-,-,CASSLVSGVEPNEQFF,TGTGCCAGCAGCTTAGTTTCGGGAGTAGAACCCAATGAGCAGTTCTTC
TRBJ1-1,TRBV6-5,TRBD1,-,CASSFDRVGTEAFF,TGTGCCAGCAGTTTTGACAGGGTTGGGACTGAAGCTTTCTTT
TRBJ1-4,TRBV19,-,-,CASSIEDEKLFF,TGTGCCAGTAGTATAGAGGATGAAAAACTGTTTTTT
TRBJ1-4,TRBV10-3,-,-,CAISERTTNEKLFF,TGTGCCATCAGTGAGAGGACAACTAATGAAAAACTGTTTTTT
TRBJ1-2,TRBV5-1,TRBD1,-,CASSEVRGRGYGYTF,TGCGCCAGCAGCGAGGTCAGGGGGCGCGGCTATGGCTACACCTTC
TRBJ2-3,TRBV2,TRBD2,-,CASTREGADTQYF,TGTGCCAGCACGCGGGAGGGAGCAGATACGCAGTATTTT
TRBJ2-3,TRBV6-4,TRBD2,-,CASSERLAGDLGTDTQYF,TGTGCCAGCAGTGAACGACTAGCGGGAGATCTGGGCACAGATACGCAGTATTTT
TRBJ1-1,TRBV6-1,-,-,CASSPSRGGTEAFF,TGTGCCAGCAGTCCCTCCAGGGGAGGCACTGAAGCTTTCTTT